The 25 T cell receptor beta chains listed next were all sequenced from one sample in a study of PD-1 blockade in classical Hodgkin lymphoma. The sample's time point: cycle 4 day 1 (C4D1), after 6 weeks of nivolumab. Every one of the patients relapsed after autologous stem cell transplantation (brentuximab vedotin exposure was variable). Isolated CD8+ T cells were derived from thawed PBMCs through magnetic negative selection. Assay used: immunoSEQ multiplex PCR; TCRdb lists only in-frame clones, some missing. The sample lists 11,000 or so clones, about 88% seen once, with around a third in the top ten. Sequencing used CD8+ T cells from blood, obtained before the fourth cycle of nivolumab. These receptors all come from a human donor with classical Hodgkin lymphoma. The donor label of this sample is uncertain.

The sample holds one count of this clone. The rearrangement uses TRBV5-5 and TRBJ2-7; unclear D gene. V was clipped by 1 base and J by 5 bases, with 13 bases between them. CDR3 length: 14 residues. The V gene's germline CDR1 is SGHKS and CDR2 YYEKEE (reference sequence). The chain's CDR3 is CASSLIDSIHEQYF. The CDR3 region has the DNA TGTGCCAGCAGCTTGATAGATTCTATCCACGAGCAGTACTTC. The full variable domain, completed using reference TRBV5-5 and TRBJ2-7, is DAGVTQSPTHLIKTRGQQVTLRCSPISGHKSVSWYQQVLGQGPQFIFQYYEKEERGRGNFPDRFSARQFPNYSSELNVNALLLGDSALYLCASSLIDSIHEQYFGPGTRLTVT.

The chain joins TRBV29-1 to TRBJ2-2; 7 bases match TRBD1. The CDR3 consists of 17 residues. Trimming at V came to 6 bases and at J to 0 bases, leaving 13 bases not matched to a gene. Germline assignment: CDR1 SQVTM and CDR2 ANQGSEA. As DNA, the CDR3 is TGCAGCGTCCTTATGAAGGGTGACAGGGCGAACACCGGGGAGCTGTTTTTT. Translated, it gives CSVLMKGDRANTGELFF.

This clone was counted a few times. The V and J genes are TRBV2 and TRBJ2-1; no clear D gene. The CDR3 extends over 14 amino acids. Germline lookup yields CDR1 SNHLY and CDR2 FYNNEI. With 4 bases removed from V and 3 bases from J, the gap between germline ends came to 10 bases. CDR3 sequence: CASSAGPSYNEQFF. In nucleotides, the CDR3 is TGTGCCAGCAGTGCCGGACCCAGCTACAATGAGCAGTTCTTC. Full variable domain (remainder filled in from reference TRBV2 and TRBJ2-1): EPEVTQTPSHQVTQMGQEVILRCVPISNHLYFYWYRQILGQKVEFLVSFYNNEISEKSEIFDDQFSVERPDGSNFTLKIRSTKLEDSAMYFCASSAGPSYNEQFFGPGTRLTVL.

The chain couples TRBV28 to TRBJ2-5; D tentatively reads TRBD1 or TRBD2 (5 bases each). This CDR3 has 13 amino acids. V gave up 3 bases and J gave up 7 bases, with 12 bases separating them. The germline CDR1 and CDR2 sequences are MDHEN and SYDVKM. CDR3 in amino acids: CASSFRLGGTQYF. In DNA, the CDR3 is TGTGCCAGCAGTTTTCGCCTTGGGGGGACCCAGTACTTC.

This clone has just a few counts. CDR3 DNA: TGTGCCAGCAGCTTGGTAGGGATGGAAGCTTTCTTT. It translates to CASSLVGMEAFF. The V gene is TRBV5-8, the J gene TRBJ1-1; D gene ambiguous. Trimming removed 0 bases at V and 8 bases at J, with 8 bases between. The CDR3 extends over 12 amino acids. Germline V CDR1 and CDR2: SGHTS, YDEGEE.

The CDR3 protein is CASSLAGSTDTQYF. CDR3 DNA: TGTGCCAGCAGCTTAGCTGGGAGCACAGATACGCAGTATTTT. The genes are TRBV7-9 and TRBJ2-3; D is uncertain. CDR1 is SEHNR, CDR2 FQNEAQ, per germline (reference sequence). This CDR3 comprises 14 residues. The V end was cut by 0 bases, the J end by 0 bases, with 4 bases between.

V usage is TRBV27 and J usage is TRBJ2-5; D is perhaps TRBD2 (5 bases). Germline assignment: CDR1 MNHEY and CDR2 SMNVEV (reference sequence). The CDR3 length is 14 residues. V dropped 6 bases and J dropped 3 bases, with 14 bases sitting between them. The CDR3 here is CASRRIPGEETQYF. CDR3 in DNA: TGTGCCAGCAGGCGTATACCCGGGGAAGAGACCCAGTACTTC.

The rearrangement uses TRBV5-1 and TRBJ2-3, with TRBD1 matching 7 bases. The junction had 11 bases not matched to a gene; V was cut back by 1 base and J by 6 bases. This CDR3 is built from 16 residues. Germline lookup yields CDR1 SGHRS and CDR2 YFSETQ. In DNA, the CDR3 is TGCGCCAGCAGCTTGCTGGGCAGGGGGTCCGTCGATACGCAGTATTTT. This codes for CASSLLGRGSVDTQYF.

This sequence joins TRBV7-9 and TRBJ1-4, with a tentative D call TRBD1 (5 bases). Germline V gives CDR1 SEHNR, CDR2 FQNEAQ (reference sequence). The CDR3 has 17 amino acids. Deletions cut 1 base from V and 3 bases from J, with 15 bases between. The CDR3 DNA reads TGTGCCAGCAGCTTAGGGCAGGGTGATTTTTCTAATGAAAAACTGTTTTTT. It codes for CASSLGQGDFSNEKLFF.

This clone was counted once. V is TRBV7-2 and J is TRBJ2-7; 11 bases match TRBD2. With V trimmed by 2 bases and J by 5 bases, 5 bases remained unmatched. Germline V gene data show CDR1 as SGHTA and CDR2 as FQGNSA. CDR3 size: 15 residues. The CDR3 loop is CASSLTSGSYNEQYF. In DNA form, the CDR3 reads TGTGCCAGCAGCTTAACTAGCGGGAGCTACAACGAGCAGTACTTC.

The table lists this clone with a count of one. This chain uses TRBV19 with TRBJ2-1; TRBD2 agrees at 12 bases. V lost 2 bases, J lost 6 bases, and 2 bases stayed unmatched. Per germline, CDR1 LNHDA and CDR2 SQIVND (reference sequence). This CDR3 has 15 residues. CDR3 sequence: CASSILAGGSNEQFF. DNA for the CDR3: TGTGCCAGTAGTATACTAGCGGGAGGGTCCAATGAGCAGTTCTTC. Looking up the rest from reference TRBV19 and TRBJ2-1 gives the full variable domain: DGGITQSPKYLFRKEGQNVTLSCEQNLNHDAMYWYRQDPGQGLRLIYYSQIVNDFQKGDIAEGYSVSREKKESFPLTVTSAQKNPTAFYLCASSILAGGSNEQFFGPGTRLTVL.

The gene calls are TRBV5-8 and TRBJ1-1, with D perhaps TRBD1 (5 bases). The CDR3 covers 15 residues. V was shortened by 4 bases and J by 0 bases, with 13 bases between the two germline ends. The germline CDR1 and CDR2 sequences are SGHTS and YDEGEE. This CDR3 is CASSPGPYVNTEAFF. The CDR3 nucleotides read TGTGCCAGCAGCCCGGGACCCTACGTGAACACTGAAGCTTTCTTT.

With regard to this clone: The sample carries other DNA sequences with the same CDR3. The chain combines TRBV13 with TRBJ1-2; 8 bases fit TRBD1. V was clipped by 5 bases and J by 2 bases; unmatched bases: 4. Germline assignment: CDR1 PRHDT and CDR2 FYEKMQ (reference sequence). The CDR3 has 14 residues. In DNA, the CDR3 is TGTGCCAGCAGCCTCGGGACAGGCAACTATGGCTACACCTTC. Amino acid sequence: CASSLGTGNYGYTF.

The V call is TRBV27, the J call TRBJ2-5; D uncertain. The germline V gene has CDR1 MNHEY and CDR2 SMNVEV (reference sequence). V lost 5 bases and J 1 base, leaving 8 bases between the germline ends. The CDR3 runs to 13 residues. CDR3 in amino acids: CASSLSSQETQYF. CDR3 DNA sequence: TGTGCCAGCAGTCTGTCTTCCCAAGAGACCCAGTACTTC.

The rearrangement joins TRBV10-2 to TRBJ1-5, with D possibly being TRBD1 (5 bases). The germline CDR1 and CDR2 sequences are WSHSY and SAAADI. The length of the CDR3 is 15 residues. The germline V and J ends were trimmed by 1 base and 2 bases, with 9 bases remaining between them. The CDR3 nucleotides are TGCGCCAGCAGTGAGTGGGGAGGGGGCAATCAGCCCCAGCATTTT. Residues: CASSEWGGGNQPQHF.

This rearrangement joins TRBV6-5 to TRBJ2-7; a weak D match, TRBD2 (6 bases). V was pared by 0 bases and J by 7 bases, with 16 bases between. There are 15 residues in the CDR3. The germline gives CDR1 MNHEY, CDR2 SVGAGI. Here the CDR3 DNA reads TGTGCCAGCAGTTACTCGACGGAGGGTGGGTTAGAGCAGTACTTC. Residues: CASSYSTEGGLEQYF.

CDR3 nucleotides: TGTGCCAGCAGTTACTTTCTGGGATCGAACACTGAAGCTTTCTTT. Amino acids: CASSYFLGSNTEAFF. The chain couples TRBV6-5 to TRBJ1-1; no reliable D call. Germline V CDR1 and CDR2: MNHEY, SVGAGI. V was shortened by 1 base and J by 1 base, with 10 bases between the two germline ends. CDR3 size: 15 residues.

CDR3 region: CASSQLAGGPDTQYF. CDR3 in DNA: TGCGCCAGCAGCCAACTAGCGGGAGGGCCAGATACGCAGTATTTT. The J gene is TRBJ2-3, the V gene TRBV4-1, with 12 nucleotides matching TRBD2. The CDR3 consists of 15 residues. J was trimmed by 4 bases and V by 2 bases; bases with no gene match: 1. Germline V gene lookup returns CDR1 MGHRA and CDR2 YSYEKL.

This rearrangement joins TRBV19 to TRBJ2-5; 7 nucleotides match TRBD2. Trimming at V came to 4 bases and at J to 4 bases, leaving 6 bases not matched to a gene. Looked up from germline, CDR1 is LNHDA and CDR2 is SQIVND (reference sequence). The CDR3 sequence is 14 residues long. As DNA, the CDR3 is TGTGCCAGTAGTAGTGGACTAGAAGGAGAGACCCAGTACTTC. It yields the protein CASSSGLEGETQYF.

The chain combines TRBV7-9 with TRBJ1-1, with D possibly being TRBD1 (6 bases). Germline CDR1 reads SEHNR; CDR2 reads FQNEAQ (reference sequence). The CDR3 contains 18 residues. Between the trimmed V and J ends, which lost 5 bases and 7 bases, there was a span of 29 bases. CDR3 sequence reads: CASSPLPRSDSRTSEAFF. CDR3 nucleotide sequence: TGTGCCAGCAGCCCCCTCCCCCGTTCGGACAGCCGTACGAGTGAAGCTTTCTTT.

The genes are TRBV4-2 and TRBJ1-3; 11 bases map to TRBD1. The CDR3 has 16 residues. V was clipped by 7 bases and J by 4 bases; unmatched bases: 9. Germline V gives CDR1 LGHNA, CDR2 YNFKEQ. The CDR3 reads CASTRTGGVGGNTIYF. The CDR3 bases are TGTGCCAGCACCAGGACAGGGGGCGTAGGAGGAAACACCATATATTTT.

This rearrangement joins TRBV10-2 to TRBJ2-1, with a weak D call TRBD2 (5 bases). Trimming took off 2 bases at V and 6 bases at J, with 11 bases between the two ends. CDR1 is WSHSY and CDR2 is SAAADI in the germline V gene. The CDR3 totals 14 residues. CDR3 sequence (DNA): TGCGCCAGCAGTGAGGCGGGCGCTTTCAATGAGCAGTTCTTC. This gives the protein CASSEAGAFNEQFF.

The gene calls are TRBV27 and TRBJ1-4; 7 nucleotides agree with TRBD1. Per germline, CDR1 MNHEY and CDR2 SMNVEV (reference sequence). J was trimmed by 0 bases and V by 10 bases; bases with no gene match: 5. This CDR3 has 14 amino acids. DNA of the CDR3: TGTGCCACCCGACAGGGCCCAACTAATGAAAAACTGTTTTTT. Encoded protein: CATRQGPTNEKLFF.

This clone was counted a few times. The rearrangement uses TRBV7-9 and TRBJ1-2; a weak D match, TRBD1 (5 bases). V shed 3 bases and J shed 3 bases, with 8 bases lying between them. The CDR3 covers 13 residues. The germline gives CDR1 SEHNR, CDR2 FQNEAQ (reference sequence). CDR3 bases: TGTGCCAGCAGCTTTCTGACAGACTATGGCTACACCTTC. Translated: CASSFLTDYGYTF.

This CDR3 reads CAISDSDLVYEQYF. The CDR3 DNA reads as TGTGCCATCAGTGACTCCGACCTTGTTTACGAGCAGTACTTC. The rearrangement uses TRBV10-3 and TRBJ2-7; no firm D call. V was trimmed by 3 bases and J by 4 bases, leaving 13 bases between them. The CDR3 loop spans 14 amino acids. CDR1 and CDR2 (germline): ENHRY, SYGVKD.